This is a list of T cell receptor beta chains from one sample in a study of response to subunit inactivated influenza vaccine. TCRdb re-called the RT-PCR reads with MiXCR, one entry per CDR3 protein. The sample lists approximately 290,000 distinct CDR3 sequences, over 20% occurring once. This material consisted of PBMCs from blood, taken about 20 months after vaccination. The source is a man between 50 and 70 years old who received an inactivated influenza vaccine. Both conserved end residues are part of each CDR3. Fields, in order: V gene, clone size, D gene, J gene, CDR3 protein, CDR3 DNA. The D gene is left open where the match is weak. The size field is filled for only some rows; it gives once, few, many or a size class.

>TRBV30|-|TRBD2|TRBJ2-1
CAGRMTSGVYNEQFF
TGTGCCGGCCGGATGACTAGCGGGGTTTACAATGAGCAGTTCTTC
>TRBV27|-|TRBD1|TRBJ1-6
CASSLSRTGMYNSPLHF
TGTGCCAGCAGTTTATCCCGGACAGGGATGTATAATTCACCCCTCCACTTT
>TRBV2|-|-|TRBJ2-1
CASVIGIGSYNEQFF
TGTGCCAGCGTAATAGGGATCGGCTCCTACAATGAGCAGTTCTTC
>TRBV2|many|TRBD1|TRBJ1-1
CASKERTGVSSEAFF
TGTGCCAGCAAAGAAAGGACAGGGGTTAGTTCTGAAGCTTTCTTT
>TRBV29-1|-|-|TRBJ1-1
CSVARGLFGTEAFF
TGCAGCGTTGCACGGGGGTTGTTTGGCACTGAAGCTTTCTTT
>TRBV19|few|TRBD2|TRBJ2-7
CASSVSAGETYEQYF
TGTGCCAGTAGTGTCTCGGCGGGAGAAACCTACGAGCAGTACTTC
>TRBV30|-|-|TRBJ2-3
CAWSVRGVLTDTQYF
TGTGCCTGGAGTGTCAGGGGCGTTCTCACAGATACGCAGTATTTT
>TRBV4-2|few|-|TRBJ1-6
CASSQGGGRANSPLHF
TGTGCCAGCAGCCAAGGAGGCGGCAGGGCCAATTCACCCCTCCACTTT
>TRBV4-2|-|TRBD2|TRBJ2-7
CASSTGTSGSGVAYEQYF
TGTGCCAGCAGTACCGGGACTAGCGGGAGTGGGGTAGCCTACGAGCAGTACTTC
>TRBV6-5|-|-|TRBJ1-2
CASSYQPLKGYTF
TGTGCCAGCAGTTACCAACCCCTGAAGGGCTACACCTTC
>TRBV19|-|-|TRBJ1-1
CASSQVTEAFF
TGTGCCAGTTCCCAGGTCACTGAAGCTTTCTTT
>TRBV27|-|-|TRBJ1-2
CASSLSRERGYTF
TGTGCCAGCAGTTTATCCCGGGAGCGTGGCTACACCTTC
>TRBV20-1|few|-|TRBJ1-6
CSAGRGLNSPLHF
TGCAGTGCTGGCAGGGGACTAAATTCACCCCTCCACTTT
>TRBV23-1|-|-|TRBJ1-5
CASTPGPNQPQHF
TGCGCCAGCACTCCGGGCCCCAATCAGCCCCAGCATTTT
>TRBV3-1|few|-|TRBJ2-1
CASSLSGPYNEQFF
TGTGCCAGCAGTTTATCTGGCCCTTACAATGAGCAGTTCTTC
>TRBV19|few|TRBD1|TRBJ1-5
CASRYRGPLGQPQHF
TGTGCCAGTAGATACAGGGGCCCCCTGGGTCAGCCCCAGCATTTT
>TRBV5-1|-|-|TRBJ1-1
CASSLLGPDTEAFF
TGCGCCAGCAGCTTGTTGGGCCCAGACACTGAAGCTTTCTTT
>TRBV11-2|many|-|TRBJ1-1
CASSLVGRDTEAFF
TGTGCCAGCAGCTTAGTAGGGAGGGACACTGAAGCTTTCTTT
>TRBV11-2|few|-|TRBJ2-5
CASSLTWTNQETQYF
TGTGCCAGCAGCTTAACCTGGACTAACCAAGAGACCCAGTACTTC
>TRBV7-2|-|-|TRBJ1-4
CASSELTGGGEKLFF
TGTGCCAGCAGCGAACTGACAGGTGGCGGTGAAAAACTGTTTTTT
>TRBV6-5|medium-sized|-|TRBJ1-1
CASSSGDTRGMEEAFF
TGTGCCAGCAGTTCAGGCGACACGAGGGGGATGGAAGAAGCTTTCTTT
>TRBV6-1|-|TRBD1|TRBJ2-7
CASRSIRDRASYEQYF
TGTGCCAGCAGGTCCATCCGGGACAGGGCCTCCTACGAGCAGTACTTC
>TRBV30|-|-|TRBJ2-7
CAWSGSRRTYEQYF
TGTGCCTGGAGTGGTAGCAGGCGAACCTACGAGCAGTACTTC
>TRBV20-1|-|TRBD1|TRBJ2-3
CSASAGTEDTDTQYF
TGCAGTGCGTCGGCCGGGACAGAAGACACAGATACGCAGTATTTT
>TRBV11-1|few|-|TRBJ1-1
CASSLPPWQGKANTEAFF
TGTGCCAGCAGCTTACCTCCGTGGCAGGGAAAAGCGAACACTGAAGCTTTCTTT
>TRBV5-6|many|-|TRBJ1-1
CASSLRSPGIPEAFF
TGTGCCAGCAGCTTGAGGTCCCCCGGAATACCTGAAGCTTTCTTT
>TRBV3-1|few|-|TRBJ1-1
CASSQSSTEAFF
TGTGCCAGCAGCCAATCAAGTACTGAAGCTTTCTTT
>TRBV7-2|-|TRBD1|TRBJ1-4
CASSPRRQGANEKLFF
TGTGCCAGCAGCCCCCGAAGACAGGGGGCTAATGAAAAACTGTTTTTT
>TRBV4-1|-|TRBD1|TRBJ2-3
CASSHPDRVGSRTDTQYF
TGCGCCAGCAGCCACCCTGACAGGGTCGGGTCGCGCACAGATACGCAGTATTTT
>TRBV12-3/TRBV12-4|-|-|TRBJ1-2
CASSSGPYYGYTF
TGTGCCAGCAGCTCAGGGCCATACTATGGCTACACCTTC
>TRBV28|-|-|TRBJ2-1
CASNPHYYNEQFF
TGTGCCAGCAACCCCCACTACTACAATGAGCAGTTCTTC
>TRBV12-3/TRBV12-4|-|-|TRBJ1-1
CASSLARVREAFF
TGTGCCAGCAGTTTAGCGCGGGTCAGGGAGGCTTTCTTT
>TRBV27|-|-|TRBJ1-6
CASSLGTGLGNSPLHF
TGTGCCAGCAGTTTAGGAACAGGACTCGGGAATTCACCCCTCCACTTT
>TRBV7-7|few|TRBD2|TRBJ2-1
CASSLRPLAGSYNEQFF
TGTGCCAGCAGCTTACGGCCACTAGCGGGCTCCTACAATGAGCAGTTCTTC
>TRBV10-3|-|-|TRBJ2-1
CAISDPTTGIFPFF
TGTGCCATCAGTGATCCCACTACAGGGATTTTTCCGTTCTTC
>TRBV5-1|-|-|TRBJ1-5
CASSPTGTMNQPQHF
TGCGCCAGCAGCCCTACCGGGACAATGAATCAGCCCCAGCATTTT
>TRBV29-1|few|TRBD2|TRBJ2-1
CSGGRWNEQFF
TGCAGCGGCGGGAGGTGGAATGAGCAGTTCTTC
>TRBV6-2/TRBV6-3|few|-|TRBJ2-2
CASRPAATGELFF
TGTGCCAGCAGACCCGCGGCCACCGGGGAGCTGTTTTTT
>TRBV7-3|-|-|TRBJ1-6
CASSLHGTSSYNSPLHF
TGTGCCAGCAGCTTACACGGGACGAGCTCCTATAATTCACCCCTCCACTTT
>TRBV5-5|-|-|TRBJ2-3
CASSLLGGVGTDTQYF
TGTGCCAGCAGCCTTCTGGGGGGAGTCGGGACAGATACGCAGTATTTT
>TRBV10-3|few|-|TRBJ2-1
CAISQTGVTYNEQFF
TGTGCCATCAGCCAGACAGGAGTTACTTACAATGAGCAGTTCTTC
>TRBV10-3|-|-|TRBJ2-7
CAISVPGRAEQYF
TGTGCCATCAGTGTGCCAGGTCGGGCCGAGCAGTACTTC
>TRBV5-6|-|TRBD1|TRBJ1-1
CASSPGTGGANTEALF
TGTGCCAGCAGCCCCGGGACAGGGGGCGCGAACACTGAAGCTTTGTTT
>TRBV4-2|few|-|TRBJ2-7
CASSQELHREQYF
TGTGCCAGCAGCCAAGAACTGCACCGCGAGCAGTACTTC